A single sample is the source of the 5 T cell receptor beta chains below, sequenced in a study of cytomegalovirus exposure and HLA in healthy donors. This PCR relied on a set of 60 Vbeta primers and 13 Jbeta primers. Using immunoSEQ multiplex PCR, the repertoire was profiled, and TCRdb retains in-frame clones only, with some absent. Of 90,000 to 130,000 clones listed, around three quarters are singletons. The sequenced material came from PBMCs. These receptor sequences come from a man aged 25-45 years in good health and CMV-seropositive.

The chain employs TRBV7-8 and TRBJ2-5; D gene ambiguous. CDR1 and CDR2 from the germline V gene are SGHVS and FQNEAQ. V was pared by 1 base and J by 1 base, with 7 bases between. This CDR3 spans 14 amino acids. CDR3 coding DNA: TGTGCCAGCAGCTTAGAGAACAGCCAAGAGACCCAGTACTTC. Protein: CASSLENSQETQYF.

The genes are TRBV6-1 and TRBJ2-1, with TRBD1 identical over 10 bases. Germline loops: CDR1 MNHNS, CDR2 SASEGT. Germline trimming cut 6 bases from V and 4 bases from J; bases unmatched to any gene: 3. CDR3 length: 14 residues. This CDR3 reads CASSGTGVYNEQFF. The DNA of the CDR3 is TGTGCCAGCAGCGGGACAGGGGTTTACAATGAGCAGTTCTTC.

In DNA, the CDR3 is TGTGCCAGCAGTACGAACAGGGGCCCGTACGAGCAGTACTTC. Its protein is CASSTNRGPYEQYF. The V gene is TRBV27, the J gene TRBJ2-7; 7 bases align to TRBD1. Germline V lookup: CDR1 MNHEY, CDR2 SMNVEV (reference sequence). This CDR3 has 14 residues. V dropped 5 bases and J dropped 4; count of bases not matched to a gene: 8.

The CDR3: CASSSLLAGGIDTQYF. CDR3 nucleotide sequence: TGTGCCAGCAGCTCTCTACTAGCGGGGGGTATAGATACGCAGTATTTT. The chain couples TRBV7-2 to TRBJ2-3; 12 bases fit TRBD2. The germline CDR1 and CDR2 sequences are SGHTA and FQGNSA. The CDR3 is 16 residues long. V trimming: 4 bases; J trimming: 5 bases; junction bases outside the gene matches: 7. The whole variable domain, filled in from reference TRBV7-2 and TRBJ2-3, reads GAGVSQSPSNKVTEKGKDVELRCDPISGHTALYWYRQSLGQGLEFLIYFQGNSAPDKSGLPSDRFSAERTGGSVSTLTIQRTQQEDSAVYLCASSSLLAGGIDTQYFGPGTRLTVL.

CDR3 nucleotides: TGTGCCTGGGGGTCAGGGGTTTACTATGGCTACACCTTC. This gives the protein CAWGSGVYYGYTF. The rearrangement joins TRBV30 to TRBJ1-2; maybe TRBD1 (6 bases). Trimming shortened V by 5 bases and J by 3 bases, and 13 bases separated the two germline ends. CDR1 is GTSNPN, CDR2 SVGIG, per germline (reference sequence). The CDR3 has 13 amino acids. Drawing the rest from reference TRBV30 and TRBJ1-2, the complete variable domain is SQTIHQWPATLVQPVGSPLSLECTVEGTSNPNLYWYRQAAGRGLQLLFYSVGIGQISSEVPQNLSASRPQDRQFILSSKKLLLSDSGFYLCAWGSGVYYGYTFGSGTRLTVV.